This entry lists 32 T cell receptor beta chains sequenced from one sample in a study of T cells in women clearing cervical HPV infection. TCRdb's table, derived via immunoSEQ multiplex PCR, lists solely in-frame clones and lacks some. Here the sample table reports roughly 20,000 clones. The sequenced sample consisted of blood buffy coat. The receptors stem from a woman aged 18-70 years with a cervical HPV16 infection that either progressed to CIN3+ or cleared (not recorded which).

In the case of this clone: The missing CDR3 end, 3 residues past where the read stops, is filled in from the germline J gene. V usage is TRBV18 and J usage is TRBJ2-7; 9 bases are shared with TRBD1. There are 15 residues in the CDR3. Germline CDR1 and CDR2: KGHSH and LQKENI. V lost 10 bases, J lost 6 bases, and 16 bases stayed unmatched. The sequenced CDR3 bases are TGTGCCACCCGCCCGCCGGGACAGGGAACGACCGAG. This codes for CATRPPGQGTTE. In full, the CDR3 reads CATRPPGQGTTEQYF.

Regarding this clone: The read ends 3 residues before the CDR3 terminus; that terminus is restored from the germline J gene. The V gene is TRBV19, the J gene TRBJ1-2, with D possibly TRBD1 on 5 matching bases. Trimming cost V 5 bases and J 4 bases, with 26 bases left between them. There are 18 residues in the CDR3. Germline values: CDR1 LNHDA, CDR2 SQIVND (reference sequence). CDR3 bases read: TGTGCCAGTAGTTTACAGGCCGCAGGGCGCAAGATGACCTATGGC. As protein: CASSLQAAGRKMTYG. The full CDR3 reads CASSLQAAGRKMTYGYTF.

To note about this clone: The read halts 3 residues ahead of the CDR3 end, with the missing end drawn from the germline J gene. This sequence joins TRBV18 and TRBJ1-2; D might be TRBD1 (5 bases). The CDR3 totals 13 residues. Germline lookup yields CDR1 KGHSH and CDR2 LQKENI. CDR3 DNA (partial): TGTGCCAGCTCACCAGGGGCGAATTACGAC. The encoded protein is CASSPGANYD. The whole CDR3 sequence is CASSPGANYDYTF.

In regard to this clone: The read gets to within 3 residues of the CDR3 end, and the germline J gene fills in the rest. The genes are TRBV29-1 and TRBJ2-3; D is perhaps TRBD1 (6 bases). Trimming shortened V by 6 bases and J by 6 bases, and 16 bases separated the two germline ends. Germline loops: CDR1 SQVTM, CDR2 ANQGSEA. This CDR3 comprises 13 residues. CDR3 bases read: TGCAGCGTAACGCTGACAGGTCTGGATACG. It specifies CSVTLTGLDT. From start to end, the CDR3 is CSVTLTGLDTQYF.

Regarding this clone: Coverage ceases 3 residues before the CDR3 finishes, and the germline J gene fills in the end. The J gene is TRBJ1-6, the V gene TRBV20-1; TRBD1 aligns across 10 bases. The CDR3 length is 15 residues. CDR1 is DFQATT and CDR2 is SNEGSKA in the germline V gene (reference sequence). After removal of 6 bases from V and 8 bases from J, the junction contained 10 bases not matched to a gene. CDR3 sequence: CSAVGAGQGYSPLHF. The sequenced part of the CDR3 DNA is TGCAGTGCGGTTGGTGCGGGACAGGGGTATTCACCC.

As to this clone: Coverage ceases 3 residues before the CDR3 finishes, and the germline J gene fills in the end. V is TRBV7-6 and J is TRBJ1-1; tentatively, D is TRBD1 (5 bases). V shed 0 bases and J shed 3 bases, with 14 bases lying between them. This CDR3 is built from 16 residues. Germline values: CDR1 SGHVS, CDR2 FNYEAQ. CDR3 sequence reads: CASSLAWGGEYTEAFF. The sequenced CDR3 bases are TGTGCCAGCAGCTTAGCCTGGGGGGGTGAATACACTGAA.

In the case of this clone: The DNA ends 3 residues before the CDR3 does, and the rest of the CDR3 is filled in from the germline J gene. The chain recombines TRBV30 with TRBJ1-6; D may be TRBD1 (5 bases). V lost 0 bases and J lost 7, with 10 bases in between. CDR3 length: 14 residues. Germline lookup yields CDR1 GTSNPN and CDR2 SVGIG (reference sequence). The CDR3 DNA, read in part, is TGTGCCTGGAGTGTAGGGGAGGGGAATTCACCC. Translating gives CAWSVGEGNSP. The complete CDR3 sequence is CAWSVGEGNSPLHF.

In regard to this clone: The DNA ends 3 residues before the CDR3 does, and the rest of the CDR3 is filled in from the germline J gene. The chain uses TRBV20-1 and TRBJ2-1; tentative D call: TRBD2 (6 bases). Trimming removed 4 bases at V and 4 bases at J, with 14 bases between. Germline V gives CDR1 DFQATT, CDR2 SNEGSKA (reference sequence). The CDR3 has 14 amino acids. CDR3 sequence reads: CSAIGGMTYNEQFF. The sequenced part of the CDR3 DNA is TGCAGTGCTATCGGCGGGATGACTTACAATGAG.

This clone is labeled medium-sized based on frequency. The read halts 3 residues ahead of the CDR3 end, with the missing end drawn from the germline J gene. The rearrangement links TRBV30 to TRBJ1-1; D gene ambiguous. V shed 0 bases and J shed 7 bases, with 6 bases lying between them. Germline V gene lookup returns CDR1 GTSNPN and CDR2 SVGIG (reference sequence). The CDR3 loop spans 11 amino acids. The DNA read from the CDR3 is TGTGCCTGGAGTGTATACAGTGAA. It codes for CAWSVYSE. The whole CDR3 region reads CAWSVYSEAFF.

Turning to this clone: The read terminates 3 residues ahead of where the CDR3 ends, so the germline J gene completes it. V usage is TRBV4-2 and J usage is TRBJ2-2, with 10 bases fitting TRBD2. The CDR3 contains 16 residues. J gave up 7 bases and V 4 bases, and 9 bases lay outside the gene matches. The germline gives CDR1 LGHNA, CDR2 YNFKEQ. CDR3 protein: CASSLETSGPHGELFF. CDR3 DNA (partial): TGTGCCAGCAGCCTGGAGACTAGCGGGCCGCACGGGGAG.

Worth noting for this clone: The CDR3 is cut off 3 residues early in the read; its end comes from the germline J gene. The chain uses TRBV7-9 and TRBJ2-7; tentatively, D is TRBD1 (6 bases). The germline gives CDR1 SEHNR, CDR2 FQNEAQ (reference sequence). CDR3 size: 14 residues. V lost 2 bases to trimming and J lost 5 bases, with 13 bases between them. The part of the CDR3 DNA that was read is TGTGCCAGCAGCTTACTGACAGGAATCGACGAG. Translated: CASSLLTGIDE. The CDR3 in full is CASSLLTGIDEQYF.

With respect to this clone: The missing CDR3 end, 3 residues past where the read stops, is filled in from the germline J gene. The chain recombines TRBV6-2 or TRBV6-3 with TRBJ2-5, with D unclear. Germline-derived CDR1 and CDR2 are MNHEY and SVGEGT. The CDR3 has 14 residues. V lost 0 bases, J lost 1 base, and 6 bases lay in between. The CDR3 loop is CASSYSLAQETQYF. CDR3 DNA, as far as it was read: TGTGCCAGCAGTTACTCGTTGGCCCAAGAGACC.

As concerns this clone: The read finishes 3 residues shy of the CDR3 end, and the germline J gene is used to complete it. This chain uses TRBV20-1 with TRBJ1-5, with D perhaps matching TRBD1 (6 bases). The CDR3 is 20 residues long. Deletions cut 1 base from V and 5 bases from J, with 30 bases between. CDR1 and CDR2 (germline): DFQATT, SNEGSKA (reference sequence). CDR3 residues: CSARVPLKLSPGWTDQPQHF. The sequenced CDR3 bases are TGCAGTGCTAGAGTCCCTCTGAAACTGTCACCGGGATGGACAGATCAGCCC.

Concerning this clone: The read terminates 3 residues ahead of where the CDR3 ends, so the germline J gene completes it. The chain uses TRBV5-4 and TRBJ2-2, with 9 positions matching TRBD2. The CDR3 is 16 residues long. CDR1 and CDR2 (germline): SGHNT, YYREEE (reference sequence). V gave up 4 bases and J gave up 3 bases; unmatched junction bases: 7. The CDR3 here is CASSTGLARDTGELFF. CDR3 bases read: TGTGCCAGCAGCACAGGACTAGCGCGAGACACCGGGGAG.

Note on this clone: The read halts 3 residues ahead of the CDR3 end, with the missing end drawn from the germline J gene. The V call is TRBV2, the J call TRBJ2-7; the D is unclear. In germline, CDR1 is SNHLY, CDR2 FYNNEI. The CDR3 is made up of 13 amino acids. Trimming cost V 2 bases and J 2 bases, with 7 bases left between them. Incomplete CDR3 DNA: TGTGCCAGCAGTGAACGTTACACCTACGAG. As protein: CASSERYTYE. The whole CDR3 reads CASSERYTYEQYF.

The CDR3 sequence: CASSPRRQGIMNTEAFF. Partial CDR3 DNA: TGTGCCAGCTCACCAAGGAGACAGGGGATTATGAACACTGAA. The V gene is TRBV18, the J gene TRBJ1-1, with 8 bases identical to TRBD1. The read comes to an end 3 residues before the CDR3 does, leaving the germline J gene to fill in the end. V gave up 2 bases and J gave up 0 bases; unmatched junction bases: 8. CDR3 length equals 17 residues. Germline CDR1 reads KGHSH; CDR2 reads LQKENI.

With respect to this clone: The DNA ends 3 residues before the CDR3 does, and the rest of the CDR3 is filled in from the germline J gene. The J gene is TRBJ2-4, the V gene TRBV7-2; 8 bases agree with TRBD1. Trimming took 8 bases from V and 0 from J; bases not matched to a gene: 6. Germline CDR1 is SGHTA and CDR2 is FQGNSA. The length of the CDR3 is 15 residues. CDR3 protein: CASLGQGIAKNIQYF. The CDR3 DNA, read in part, is TGTGCCAGCCTCGGACAGGGCATAGCCAAAAACATT.

Turning to this clone: The CDR3 end is not reached by the read, which stops 3 residues before it; the germline J gene fills it in. The chain recombines TRBV20-1 with TRBJ2-7; 8 nucleotides align to TRBD2. The length of the CDR3 is 15 residues. CDR1 and CDR2 (germline): DFQATT, SNEGSKA (reference sequence). V lost 2 bases, J lost 0 bases, and 6 bases stayed unmatched. The CDR3 here is CSARPEREPSYEQYF. CDR3 DNA, as far as it was read: TGCAGTGCTAGACCCGAGCGGGAGCCCTCCTACGAG.

As regards this clone: The DNA ends 3 residues before the CDR3 does, and the rest of the CDR3 is filled in from the germline J gene. Other DNA sequences in this specimen translate into the identical CDR3. This chain links TRBV6-2 or TRBV6-3 with TRBJ2-1, with 9 bases aligning to TRBD2. The CDR3 is made up of 14 amino acids. V lost 6 bases to trimming and J lost 4 bases; unmatched junction nucleotides: 4. The germline V gene encodes CDR1 MNHEY and CDR2 SVGEGT. CDR3 bases read: TGTGCCAGCAGGGGACTAGCACGGTACAATGAG. Protein: CASRGLARYNE. The full CDR3 protein reads CASRGLARYNEQFF.

Comment on this clone: The read terminates 3 residues before the CDR3 end, so the remaining end is supplied by the germline J gene. V usage is TRBV19 and J usage is TRBJ2-7; 10 bases line up with TRBD1. Germline-derived CDR1 and CDR2 are LNHDA and SQIVND (reference sequence). Trimming cost V 5 bases and J 4 bases; bases outside gene matches: 2. CDR3 length: 13 amino acids. CDR3 sequence reads: CASSLGQGYEQYF. Partial CDR3 DNA: TGTGCCAGTAGTTTGGGACAGGGGTACGAG.

As to this clone: The CDR3 goes on 3 residues after the read ends, and that part is filled in from the germline J gene. The V gene is TRBV7-9, the J gene TRBJ2-1; possible D gene TRBD2, 5 bases. Deletions cut 5 bases from V and 0 bases from J, with 11 bases between. Germline V gives CDR1 SEHNR, CDR2 FQNEAQ (reference sequence). CDR3 length: 15 residues. The CDR3 DNA, read in part, is TGTGCCAGCAGCCAGGCGGGTCCCTCCTACAATGAG. It codes for CASSQAGPSYNE. The whole CDR3 protein is CASSQAGPSYNEQFF. Supplemented by reference TRBV7-9 and TRBJ2-1, the full variable domain reads DTGVSQNPRHKITKRGQNVTFRCDPISEHNRLYWYRQTLGQGPEFLTYFQNEAQLEKSRLLSDRFSAERPKGSFSTLEIQRTEQGDSAMYLCASSQAGPSYNEQFFGPGTRLTVL.

Judged by frequency, this clone is medium-sized. From the germline J gene comes the end of the CDR3, since the read stops 3 residues before it. The chain combines TRBV19 with TRBJ1-2; TRBD1 aligns across 8 bases. From germline, CDR1 is LNHDA and CDR2 SQIVND (reference sequence). The CDR3 has 14 residues. J lost 6 bases, V lost 4 bases, and 7 bases had no gene match. CDR3 sequence reads: CASSNPGQGHGYTF. Incomplete CDR3 DNA: TGTGCCAGTAGTAACCCCGGACAGGGACATGGC.

To note about this clone: The read gets to within 3 residues of the CDR3 end, and the germline J gene fills in the rest. The rearrangement uses TRBV7-6 and TRBJ1-2; no firm D call. V was clipped by 1 base and J by 1 base, with 13 bases between them. The CDR3 consists of 16 residues. CDR1 and CDR2 (germline): SGHVS, FNYEAQ. The CDR3 here is CASSLDPSAHNYGYTF. The part of the CDR3 DNA that was read is TGTGCCAGCAGCTTAGATCCGAGCGCCCATAACTATGGC.

As regards this clone: The CDR3 end is not reached by the read, which stops 3 residues before it; the germline J gene fills it in. V gene TRBV2 combines with J gene TRBJ2-5, with 8 positions matching TRBD2. The CDR3 covers 16 residues. V was pared by 6 bases and J by 1 base, with 10 bases of the junction left unmatched. CDR1 SNHLY and CDR2 FYNNEI come from the germline V gene. CDR3 DNA, as far as it was read: TGTGCCAGCAGGGCTTCCCCGCGGGGGGTCCAAGAGACC. Translation gives CASRASPRGVQET. The whole CDR3 sequence is CASRASPRGVQETQYF. Supplemented by reference TRBV2 and TRBJ2-5, the full variable domain reads EPEVTQTPSHQVTQMGQEVILRCVPISNHLYFYWYRQILGQKVEFLVSFYNNEISEKSEIFDDQFSVERPDGSNFTLKIRSTKLEDSAMYFCASRASPRGVQETQYFGPGTRLLVL.

To note about this clone: The germline gene is not matched at one end of the junction; a read error may be the cause. The read halts 3 residues ahead of the CDR3 end, with the missing end drawn from the germline J gene. The chain combines TRBV4-2 with TRBJ2-1; TRBD2 matches at 10 bases. CDR1 LGHNA and CDR2 YNFKEQ come from the germline V gene. The CDR3 contains 15 residues. CDR3 in amino acids: CASSQVGAGGNEQFF. The DNA read from the CDR3 is TGCGCCAGCAGCCAAGTTGGAGCGGGAGGGAATGAG.

With regard to this clone: The read is 3 residues too short to cover the CDR3 end, so that end is filled in from the germline J gene. This chain links TRBV6-2 or TRBV6-3 with TRBJ2-1, with 12 bases that match TRBD2. The CDR3 is 15 amino acids. The germline V gene has CDR1 MNHEY and CDR2 SVGEGT. The V and J ends lost 6 bases and 4 bases, in that order; junction bases with no gene match: 4. The sequenced part of the CDR3 DNA is TGTGCCAGCAGACGTGGACTAGCGGGGTACAATGAG. The encoded protein is CASRRGLAGYNE. The entire CDR3 protein reads CASRRGLAGYNEQFF.

As concerns this clone: The CDR3 end falls 3 residues outside the read, so it is completed with the germline J gene. This sequence joins TRBV18 and TRBJ1-2; D is uncertain. Germline CDR1 and CDR2: KGHSH and LQKENI. The CDR3 has 15 residues. The CDR3 bases that were read are TGTGCCAGCTCAAGGGAGGGCTCCCTGGCGGGTGAC. This encodes CASSREGSLAGD. The whole CDR3 is CASSREGSLAGDYTF. Drawing the rest from reference TRBV18 and TRBJ1-2, the complete variable domain is NAGVMQNPRHLVRRRGQEARLRCSPMKGHSHVYWYRQLPEEGLKFMVYLQKENIIDESGMPKERFSAEFPKEGPSILRIQQVVRGDSAAYFCASSREGSLAGDYTFGSGTRLTVV.

Concerning this clone itself: The read ends 3 residues shy of where the CDR3 ends; the end is completed using the germline J gene. The V and J genes are TRBV11-3 and TRBJ2-1; 9 bases are a match to TRBD1. The J segment lost 4 bases and the V segment lost 5 bases, leaving 6 bases of the junction unmatched. Germline CDR1 reads SGHNT; CDR2 reads YENEEA. This CDR3 has 15 residues. The CDR3 DNA, read in part, is TGTGCCAGCAGCCGTACAGGGGGCGTTTACAATGAG. Its translation is CASSRTGGVYNE. The CDR3 in full is CASSRTGGVYNEQFF. Looking up the rest from reference TRBV11-3 and TRBJ2-1 gives the full variable domain: EAGVVQSPRYKIIEKKQPVAFWCNPISGHNTLYWYLQNLGQGPELLIRYENEEAVDDSQLPKDRFSAERLKGVDSTLKIQPAELGDSAVYLCASSRTGGVYNEQFFGPGTRLTVL.

A word on this clone: Compared with germline, one end of the junction differs, possibly owing to a read error. Read data end 3 residues before the CDR3 end; the end is taken from the germline J gene. V and J are TRBV12-3 or TRBV12-4 and TRBJ2-3; either TRBD1 or TRBD2 may supply D (6 bases each). This CDR3 has 18 amino acids. CDR3 loop: CANSQPWGWRGRQETQYF. CDR3 bases read: TGTGCCAACAGTCAACCTTGGGGTTGGAGGGGGAGACAAGAGACG.

As for this clone: The read ends 3 residues shy of where the CDR3 ends; the end is completed using the germline J gene. The chain uses TRBV19 and TRBJ1-1; weak D call: TRBD1 (5 bases). The CDR3 extends over 13 amino acids. Per the germline V gene, CDR1 is LNHDA and CDR2 is SQIVND (reference sequence). This CDR3 reads CASRPGHGEKAFF. The part of the CDR3 DNA that was read is TGTGCCAGTAGGCCTGGACACGGAGAGAAA.

This clone is medium-sized by frequency. The CDR3 end is not reached by the read, which stops 3 residues before it; the germline J gene fills it in. The chain joins TRBV14 to TRBJ2-7; D possibly corresponds to TRBD2 (6 bases). The CDR3 loop spans 15 amino acids. CDR1 is SGHDN, CDR2 FVKESK, per germline. Trimming shortened V by 4 bases and J by 2 bases, and 15 bases separated the two germline ends. The part of the CDR3 DNA that was read is TGTGCCAGCAGCCCCCTCGGAGGGGAACCCTACGAG. Residues: CASSPLGGEPYE. The whole CDR3 is CASSPLGGEPYEQYF.

For this clone: The read terminates 3 residues ahead of where the CDR3 ends, so the germline J gene completes it. The chain uses TRBV27 and TRBJ2-1; weak D call: TRBD1 (5 bases). The CDR3 has 15 amino acids. The V end was cut by 4 bases, the J end by 8 bases, with 18 bases between. In germline, CDR1 is MNHEY, CDR2 SMNVEV (reference sequence). CDR3 sequence: CASSSSGSGYDEQFF. CDR3 bases read: TGTGCCAGCAGTTCCTCAGGGTCCGGGTACGATGAG.